This TCR beta chain was captured by sequencing in a study of T cell responses to AZD1222 COVID-19 vaccine. Study findings and constraints: Spike-wide vaccine-associated CD4 TCRs dominated at 160-218 and 743-854.

Notes on this clone: As yet, its antigen is unknown.

Using immunoSEQ multiplex PCR, the repertoire was profiled, and TCRdb retains in-frame clones only, with some absent. Of about 130,000 clones detected, about 90% appear once; the ten largest clones hold less than 2%. This CDR3 has 14 residues. V shed 3 bases and J 2 bases; nucleotides not matched to a gene: 3. CDR1 MNHEY and CDR2 SVGAGI come from the germline V gene. The sequenced sample was peripheral blood, obtained on day 0 of AZD1222 vaccination. The receptor comes from an adult in good health. The V gene is TRBV6-5, the J gene TRBJ2-7; 8 bases are a match to TRBD1. In DNA form, the CDR3 reads TGTGCCAGCAGTTATGGGGGACAGGCCTACGAGCAGTACTTC. Translating it yields CASSYGGQAYEQYF.